This TCR beta chain is from a study of CD8+CD57+ T cells in acquired aplastic anemia. Study in general: Yields of DNA that came from sorted CD4+ and CD8+ cells averaged about 3.4 ug. Study-level points and caveats: Patients and controls had in common 25 to 30 CD8+ CDR3 sequences.

CD8+CD57+ cell expansion had been shown by flow cytometry in patients chosen for sequencing. By the time of blood sampling, patients had still received no therapy. Germline V gene data show CDR1 as SGHDT and CDR2 as YYEEEE. The CDR3 is 14 residues long. The V end was cut by 0 bases, the J end by 4 bases, with 8 bases between. Genomic DNA, serving as template, underwent TCR beta VDJ and CDR3 profiling. Via MiXCR, TCRdb re-called the reads, giving one row per CDR3 protein. The sample records around 190,000 distinct CDR3 sequences, around 50% being singletons. This clonotype showed up many times. The antigen remains unidentified.

This chain uses TRBV5-6 with TRBJ1-5, with D maybe TRBD1 (5 bases). Sequences were obtained from sorted CD4+, CD8+, or CD8+CD57+ T cells (not recorded which) from PBMCs. The receptor was derived from a human donor with aplastic anemia. The CDR3 DNA sequence: TGTGCCAGCAGCTTGGCAGGGAGTAATCAGCCCCAGCATTTT. Encoded protein: CASSLAGSNQPQHF. Combining the CDR3 with reference TRBV5-6 and TRBJ1-5 gives the whole variable domain DAGVTQSPTHLIKTRGQQVTLRCSPKSGHDTVSWYQQALGQGPQFIFQYYEEEERQRGNFPDRFSGHQFPNYSSELNVNALLLGDSALYLCASSLAGSNQPQHFGDGTRLSIL.